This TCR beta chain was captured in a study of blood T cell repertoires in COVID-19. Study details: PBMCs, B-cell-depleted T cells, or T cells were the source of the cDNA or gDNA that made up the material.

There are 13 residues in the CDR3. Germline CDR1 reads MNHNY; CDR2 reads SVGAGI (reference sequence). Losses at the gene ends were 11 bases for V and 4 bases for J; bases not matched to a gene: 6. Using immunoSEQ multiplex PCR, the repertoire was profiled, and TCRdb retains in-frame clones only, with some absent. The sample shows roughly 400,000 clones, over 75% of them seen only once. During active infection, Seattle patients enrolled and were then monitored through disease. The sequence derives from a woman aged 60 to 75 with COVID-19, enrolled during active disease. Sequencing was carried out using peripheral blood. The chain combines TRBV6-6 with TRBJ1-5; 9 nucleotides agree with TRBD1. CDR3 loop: CACRTGANQPQHF. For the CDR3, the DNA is TGTGCCTGCCGGACAGGGGCTAATCAGCCCCAGCATTTT.